The source of this TCR beta chain is a study of T cells in localized non-small cell lung cancer. Regarding the study as a whole: It remains possible that heterogeneity exists, since only one tumor region was sequenced. A median of roughly 52 of the top 100 tumor clones appeared in adjacent lung, which was paired and uninvolved. Longer overall survival was associated with a higher density of T cells in the blood. Uninvolved adjacent lung showed higher T cell clonality than tumor.

Comment on this clone: The antigen remains unidentified.

Repertoires were generated with immunoSEQ multiplex PCR, while TCRdb's copy carries only in-frame clones and drops some. The sample consists of more than 45,000 clones, around three quarters of them appearing once. V was clipped by 1 base and J by 3 bases, with 14 bases between them. Germline values: CDR1 ENHRY, CDR2 SYGVKD. This CDR3 comprises 16 residues. Here the sequenced sample was peripheral blood, taken before any cancer treatment. The clonotype originates from a man between 40 and 69 years old with stage I squamous cell lung carcinoma. The gene calls are TRBV10-3 and TRBJ2-3, with D tentatively TRBD1 or TRBD2 (6 bases each). This CDR3 is CAISELGGAGTDTQYF. The CDR3 coding sequence is TGTGCCATCAGTGAGTTGGGGGGCGCAGGGACAGATACGCAGTATTTT.